The 11 T cell receptor beta chains below all came from one sample that was sequenced in a study of cytomegalovirus exposure and HLA in healthy donors (TCRdb year 2017). Libraries were prepared through the immunoSEQ multiplex PCR assay. The multiplex PCR relied on a mix of 60 forward primers for TCR Vbeta segments and 13 reverse primers for TCR Jbeta segments. Here the immuneACCESS table is served through TCRdb, limited to in-frame sequences with V and J called. Missing clones are a known gap in these copies; in checked studies unresolved V genes cover under half, and the rest lacks a known reason. Within this sample are some 140,000 clones, with about 80% of them counted one time only. 10% to 15% of the sample is in the top ten clones. The material sequenced was PBMCs. The source is a man aged 25 to 40 in good health and CMV-seropositive.

This clone is a singleton in its sample. This sequence joins TRBV5-6 and TRBJ2-5; TRBD2 agrees at 12 bases. The CDR3 covers 19 residues. Germline assignment: CDR1 SGHDT and CDR2 YYEEEE. With V trimmed by 0 bases and J by 5 bases, 14 bases remained unmatched. For the CDR3, the DNA is TGTGCCAGCAGCTTGGAAGGTCCGCTAGCGGGAGGGGAGTGGGAGACCCAGTACTTC. This translates into CASSLEGPLAGGEWETQYF.

The chain carries TRBV11-2 and TRBJ2-7, with D possibly being TRBD2 (5 bases). CDR1 SGHAT and CDR2 FQNNGV come from the germline V gene. Trimming cost V 2 bases and J 6 bases, with 8 bases left between them. CDR3 length equals 12 residues. Here the CDR3 DNA reads TGTGCCAGCAGCTTAAAGGGAGTCGAGCAGTACTTC. Translating gives CASSLKGVEQYF.

This clone turned up a few times. V gene TRBV7-9 combines with J gene TRBJ1-1; 7 nucleotides agree with TRBD1. Germline V gene data show CDR1 as SEHNR and CDR2 as FQNEAQ (reference sequence). The CDR3 spans 14 residues. V shed 5 bases, J shed 5 bases, and the junction held 8 bases outside the gene matches. In DNA form, the CDR3 reads TGTGCCAGCAGCCCGCCGACAGGGCGTACTGAAGCTTTCTTT. Translation gives CASSPPTGRTEAFF.

The chain employs TRBV4-2 and TRBJ1-5, with D unresolved. This CDR3 contains 17 residues. Per the germline V gene, CDR1 is LGHNA and CDR2 is YNFKEQ. Trimming removed 0 bases at V and 0 bases at J, with 12 bases between. CDR3 amino acids: CASSQEPEANSNQPQHF. The CDR3 coding sequence is TGTGCCAGCAGCCAAGAACCGGAGGCTAATAGCAATCAGCCCCAGCATTTT.

The V and J genes are TRBV18 and TRBJ1-2, with 9 bases identical to TRBD1. Germline V gene data show CDR1 as KGHSH and CDR2 as LQKENI. The V segment lost 8 bases and the J segment 10 bases; nucleotides outside the gene matches: 14. The CDR3 spans 14 residues. The CDR3 sequence is CASPTPGQGRYYTF. As DNA, the CDR3 is TGTGCCAGCCCAACACCGGGACAGGGAAGGTACTACACCTTC.

This chain uses TRBV9 with TRBJ2-6; 11 bases are a match to TRBD1. CDR1 SGDLS and CDR2 YYNGEE come from the germline V gene. The trim removed 4 bases at V and 0 bases at J, leaving 9 bases unmatched. This CDR3 spans 19 amino acids. In DNA form, the CDR3 reads TGTGCCAGCAGCTTGCTAGTTGGACAGGGGGCCTCTGGGGCCAACGTCCTGACTTTC. Residues: CASSLLVGQGASGANVLTF.

The rearrangement joins TRBV7-2 to TRBJ2-6, with a possible D match to TRBD2 (6 bases). CDR1 and CDR2 from the germline V gene are SGHTA and FQGNSA. The CDR3 loop spans 13 amino acids. V dropped 4 bases and J dropped 18 bases, with 19 bases sitting between them. In nucleotides, the CDR3 is TGTGCCAGCAGCTCAGAACGGAGGGTCCTGCGGACTTTC. It codes for CASSSERRVLRTF.

The chain carries TRBV20-1 and TRBJ2-5, with D possibly being TRBD2 (5 bases). V lost 6 bases and J lost 7, with 9 bases in between. The germline gives CDR1 DFQATT, CDR2 SNEGSKA (reference sequence). The CDR3 is made up of 10 amino acids. The CDR3 DNA reads as TGCAGTGCCCCAGGAGGGACCCAGTACTTC. It is translated as CSAPGGTQYF.

The chain has TRBV6-5 and TRBJ2-6, with a weak D call TRBD2 (5 bases). CDR3 size: 15 residues. Germline V gene sequence: CDR1 MNHEY, CDR2 SVGAGI. V gave up 6 bases and J gave up 1 base, with 10 bases separating them. The CDR3 DNA sequence: TGTGCCAGCAGACCTACGGGGTCTGGGGCCAACGTCCTGACTTTC. It codes for CASRPTGSGANVLTF.

The chain links TRBV18 to TRBJ1-4; 7 bases are a match to TRBD1. The length of the CDR3 is 14 residues. Germline CDR1 is KGHSH and CDR2 is LQKENI. Trimming cost V 0 bases and J 10 bases; bases outside gene matches: 5. CDR3 in amino acids: CASSPPGQKGKLFF. Here the CDR3 DNA reads TGTGCCAGCTCACCACCGGGACAGAAGGGAAAACTGTTTTTT.

This chain links TRBV11-2 with TRBJ2-7, with 10 positions matching TRBD2. The CDR3 has 15 residues. The V gene's germline CDR1 is SGHAT and CDR2 FQNNGV. The trim removed 1 base at V and 7 bases at J, leaving 7 bases unmatched. CDR3 nucleotide sequence: TGTGCCAGCAGCTTAGCTTCTAGCGGGAGACGGGAGCAGTACTTC. Its protein product is CASSLASSGRREQYF.